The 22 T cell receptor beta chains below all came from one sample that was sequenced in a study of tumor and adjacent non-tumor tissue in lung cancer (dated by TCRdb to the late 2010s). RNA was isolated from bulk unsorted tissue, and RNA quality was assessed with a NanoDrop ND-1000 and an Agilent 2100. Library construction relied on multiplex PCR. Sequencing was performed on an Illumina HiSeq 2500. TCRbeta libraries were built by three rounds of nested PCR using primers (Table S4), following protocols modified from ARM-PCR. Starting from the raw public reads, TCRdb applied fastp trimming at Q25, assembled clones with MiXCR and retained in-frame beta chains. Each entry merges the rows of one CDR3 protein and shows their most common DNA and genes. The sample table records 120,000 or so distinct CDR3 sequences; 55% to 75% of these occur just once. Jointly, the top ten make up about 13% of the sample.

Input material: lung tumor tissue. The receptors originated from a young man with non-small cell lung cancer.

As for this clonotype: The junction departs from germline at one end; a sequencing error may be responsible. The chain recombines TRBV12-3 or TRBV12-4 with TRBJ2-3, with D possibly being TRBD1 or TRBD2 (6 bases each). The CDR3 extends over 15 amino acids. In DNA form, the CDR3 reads TGTTCCAGCAGTCCCCAGGAGGGGGGCACAGATACGCAGTATTTT. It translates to CSSSPQEGGTDTQYF.

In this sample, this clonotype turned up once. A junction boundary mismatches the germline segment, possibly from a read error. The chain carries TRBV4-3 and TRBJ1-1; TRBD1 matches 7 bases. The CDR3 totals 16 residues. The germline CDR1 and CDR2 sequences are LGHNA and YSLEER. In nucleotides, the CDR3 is TGCGCCAGCAGCCAACTTATACCGGGACAGAACATTGAAGCTTTCTTT. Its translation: CASSQLIPGQNIEAFF.

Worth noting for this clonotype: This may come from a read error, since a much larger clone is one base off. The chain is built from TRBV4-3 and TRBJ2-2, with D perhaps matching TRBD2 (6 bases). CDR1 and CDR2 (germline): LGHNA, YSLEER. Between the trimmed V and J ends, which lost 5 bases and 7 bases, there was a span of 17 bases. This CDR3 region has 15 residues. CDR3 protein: CASSSSASVGGELFF. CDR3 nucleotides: TGCGCCAGCAGCTCGTCGGCTAGCGTGGGCGGGGAGCTGTTTTTT.

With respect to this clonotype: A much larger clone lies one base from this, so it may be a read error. The CDR3 here is CAWSVRGAKNIQYF. CDR3 nucleotides: TGTGCCTGGAGTGTAAGGGGGGCCAAAAACATTCAGTACTTC. This sequence joins TRBV30 and TRBJ2-4; possibly TRBD1 for D (6 bases). Germline CDR1 GTSNPN, CDR2 SVGIG (reference sequence). This CDR3 is 14 amino acids long. V lost 0 bases, J lost 1 base, and 7 bases lay in between.

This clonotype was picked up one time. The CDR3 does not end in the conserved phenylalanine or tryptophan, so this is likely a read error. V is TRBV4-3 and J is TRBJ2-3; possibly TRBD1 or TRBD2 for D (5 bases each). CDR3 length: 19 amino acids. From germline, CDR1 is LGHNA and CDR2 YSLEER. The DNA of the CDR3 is TGTGCCAGCAGCCAAGAATATGCAGGGAGATCTATGGGCACAGATACGCAGTATTCT. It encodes CASSQEYAGRSMGTDTQYS.

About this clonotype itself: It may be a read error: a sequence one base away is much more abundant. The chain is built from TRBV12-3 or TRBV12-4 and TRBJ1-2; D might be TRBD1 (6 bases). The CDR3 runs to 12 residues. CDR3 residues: CASSPGDYDYTF. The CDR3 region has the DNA TGTGCCAGCAGTCCAGGGGATTATGACTACACCTTC.

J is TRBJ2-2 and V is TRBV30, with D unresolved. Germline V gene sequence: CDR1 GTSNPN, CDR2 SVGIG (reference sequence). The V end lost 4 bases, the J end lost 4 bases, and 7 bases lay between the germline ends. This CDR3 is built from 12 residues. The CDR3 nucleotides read TGTGCCTGGACCCCAGTCACCGGGGAGCTGTTTTTT. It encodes CAWTPVTGELFF.

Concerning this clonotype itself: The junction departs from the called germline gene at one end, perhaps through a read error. The CDR3 sequence is CACSPRVTGEPLF. CDR3 DNA sequence: TGTGCCTGCAGCCCGCGGGTCACCGGGGAGCCGTTGTTT. The chain recombines TRBV11-2 with TRBJ2-2, with D possibly TRBD2 on 5 matching bases. Per germline, CDR1 SGHAT and CDR2 FQNNGV. The CDR3 loop spans 13 amino acids.

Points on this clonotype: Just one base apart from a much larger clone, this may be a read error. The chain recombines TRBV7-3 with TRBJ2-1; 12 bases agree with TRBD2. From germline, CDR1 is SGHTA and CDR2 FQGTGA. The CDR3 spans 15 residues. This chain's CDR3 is CVSSPTSGRLDEQFF. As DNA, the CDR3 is TGTGTCAGCAGCCCGACTAGCGGGAGATTGGATGAGCAGTTCTTC.

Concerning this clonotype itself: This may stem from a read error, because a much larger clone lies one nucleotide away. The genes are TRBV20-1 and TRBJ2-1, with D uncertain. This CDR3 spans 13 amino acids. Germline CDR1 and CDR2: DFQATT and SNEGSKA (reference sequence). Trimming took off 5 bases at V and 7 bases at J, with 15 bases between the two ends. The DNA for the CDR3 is TGCAGTGCTCTGTACTCCCTAGAGAATGAGCAGTTCTTC. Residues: CSALYSLENEQFF.

The CDR3 nucleotides are TGTGCCAGCAGCCCATTTCCGGGGGCAAGTTCTTACGAGCAGTACTTC. Residues: CASSPFPGASSYEQYF. V gene TRBV6-5 combines with J gene TRBJ2-7; D may match TRBD1 or TRBD2 (6 bases each). Between the trimmed V and J ends, which lost 6 bases and 4 bases, there was a span of 22 bases. This CDR3 comprises 16 residues. CDR1 MNHEY and CDR2 SVGAGI come from the germline V gene.

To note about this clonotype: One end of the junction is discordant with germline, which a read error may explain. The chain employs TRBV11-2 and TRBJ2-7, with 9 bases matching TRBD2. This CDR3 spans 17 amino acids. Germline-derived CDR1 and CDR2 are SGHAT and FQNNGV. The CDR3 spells CASSLDLGAAGGSERYF. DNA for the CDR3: TGTGCCAGTAGCTTAGATCTAGGGGCAGCGGGAGGTAGCGAGCGGTACTTC. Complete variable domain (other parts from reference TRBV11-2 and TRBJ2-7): EAGVAQSPRYKIIEKRQSVAFWCNPISGHATLYWYQQILGQGPKLLIQFQNNGVVDDSQLPKDRFSAERLKGVDSTLKIQPAKLEDSAVYLCASSLDLGAAGGSERYFGPGTRLTVT.

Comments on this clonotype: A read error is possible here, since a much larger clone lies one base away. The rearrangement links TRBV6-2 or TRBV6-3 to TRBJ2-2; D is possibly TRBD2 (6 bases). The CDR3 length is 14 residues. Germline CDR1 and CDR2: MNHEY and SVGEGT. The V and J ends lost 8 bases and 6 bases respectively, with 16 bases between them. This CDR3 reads CASAPRREAGELFF. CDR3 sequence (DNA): TGTGCCAGCGCCCCGAGGAGGGAAGCCGGGGAGCTGTTTTTT.

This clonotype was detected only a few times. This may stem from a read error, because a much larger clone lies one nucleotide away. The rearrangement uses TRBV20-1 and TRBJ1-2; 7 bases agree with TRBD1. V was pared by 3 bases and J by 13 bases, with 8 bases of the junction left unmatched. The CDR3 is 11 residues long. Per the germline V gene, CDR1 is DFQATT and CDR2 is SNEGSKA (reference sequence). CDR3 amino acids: CSARSVTGLTF. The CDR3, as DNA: TGCAGTGCTAGGTCGGTGACAGGGCTCACCTTC.

For the CDR3, the DNA is TGCGCCAGCAGCTTGGAAGGCACCGACTACGAGTCGTACTTC. It translates to CASSLEGTDYESYF. The chain links TRBV5-1 to TRBJ2-7, with D tentatively TRBD2 (5 bases). The CDR3 is 14 amino acids. Trimming shortened V by 0 bases and J by 12 bases, and 19 bases separated the two germline ends. Per the germline V gene, CDR1 is SGHRS and CDR2 is YFSETQ.

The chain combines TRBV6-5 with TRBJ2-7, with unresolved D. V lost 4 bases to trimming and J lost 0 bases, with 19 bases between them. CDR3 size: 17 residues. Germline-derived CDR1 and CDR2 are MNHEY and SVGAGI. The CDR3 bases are TGTGCCAGCAGTTTCTCTAGACAAGTTGCGAGCTCCTACGAGCAGTACTTC. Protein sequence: CASSFSRQVASSYEQYF.

The CDR3 nucleotides are TGCAGCAATGCGGGACGGGGGCTCAATCAGCCCCAGCATTTT. Translated, it gives CSNAGRGLNQPQHF. The V and J genes are TRBV29-1 and TRBJ1-5; possibly TRBD1 for D (6 bases). There are 14 residues in the CDR3. CDR1 and CDR2 (germline): SQVTM, ANQGSEA. V lost 8 bases to trimming and J lost 3 bases, with 17 bases between them.

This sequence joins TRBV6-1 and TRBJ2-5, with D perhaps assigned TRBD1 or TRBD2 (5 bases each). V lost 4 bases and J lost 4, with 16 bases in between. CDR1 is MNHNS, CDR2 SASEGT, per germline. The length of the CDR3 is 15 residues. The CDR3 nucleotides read TGTGCCAGCAGTGTATCGTTTGGGGGACGAGAGACCCAGTACTTC. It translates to CASSVSFGGRETQYF.

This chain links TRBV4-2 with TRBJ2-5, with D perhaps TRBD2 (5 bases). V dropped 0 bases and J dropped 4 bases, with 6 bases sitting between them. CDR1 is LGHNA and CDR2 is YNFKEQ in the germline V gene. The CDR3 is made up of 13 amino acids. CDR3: CASSQDRGETQYF. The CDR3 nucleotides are TGTGCCAGCAGCCAAGATCGGGGAGAGACCCAGTACTTC.

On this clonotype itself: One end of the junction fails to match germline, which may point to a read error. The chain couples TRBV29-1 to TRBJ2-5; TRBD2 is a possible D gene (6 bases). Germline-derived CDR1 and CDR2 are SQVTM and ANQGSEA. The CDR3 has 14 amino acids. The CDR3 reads CSVEGSEGNETQYF. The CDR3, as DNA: TGCAGTGTTGAAGGGTCGGAGGGTAATGAGACCCAGTACTTC.

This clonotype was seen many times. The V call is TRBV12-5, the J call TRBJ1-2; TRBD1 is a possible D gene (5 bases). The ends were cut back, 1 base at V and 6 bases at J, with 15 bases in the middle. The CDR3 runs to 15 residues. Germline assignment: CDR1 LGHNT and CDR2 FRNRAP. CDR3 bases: TGTGCTAGTGGTTTGGGGGGCACGGACAAAGATGGCTACACCTTC. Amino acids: CASGLGGTDKDGYTF.

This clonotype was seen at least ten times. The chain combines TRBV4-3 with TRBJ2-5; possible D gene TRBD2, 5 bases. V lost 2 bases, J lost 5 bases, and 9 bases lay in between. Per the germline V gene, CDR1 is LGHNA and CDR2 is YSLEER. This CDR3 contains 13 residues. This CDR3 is CASSQWESETQYF. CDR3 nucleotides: TGCGCCAGCAGCCAATGGGAGTCTGAGACCCAGTACTTC.